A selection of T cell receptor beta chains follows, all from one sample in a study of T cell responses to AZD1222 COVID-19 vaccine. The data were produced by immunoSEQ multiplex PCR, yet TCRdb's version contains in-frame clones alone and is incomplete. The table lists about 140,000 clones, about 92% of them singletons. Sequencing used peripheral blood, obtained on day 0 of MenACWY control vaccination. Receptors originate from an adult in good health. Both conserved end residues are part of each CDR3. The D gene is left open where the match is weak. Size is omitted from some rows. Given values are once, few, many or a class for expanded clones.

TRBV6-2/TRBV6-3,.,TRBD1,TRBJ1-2,CASSYSGRGSLPYYGYTF,TGTGCCAGCAGTTACTCAGGCAGGGGGTCTCTCCCTTACTATGGCTACACCTTC
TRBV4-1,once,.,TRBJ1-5,CASSQDGRGSEIFSHQPQHF,TGCGCCAGCAGCCAAGATGGTCGGGGATCTGAAATTTTTTCGCATCAGCCCCAGCATTTT
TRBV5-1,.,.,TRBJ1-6,CASSLGGHGNSPLHF,TGCGCCAGCAGCTTGGGAGGACACGGTAATTCACCCCTCCACTTT
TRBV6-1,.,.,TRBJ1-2,CASSETVRLYGYTF,TGTGCCAGCAGTGAAACGGTACGGCTCTATGGCTACACCTTC
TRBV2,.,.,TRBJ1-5,CASSGDVFANQPQHF,TGTGCCAGCAGCGGGGACGTTTTTGCCAATCAGCCCCAGCATTTT
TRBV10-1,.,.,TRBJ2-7,CASSMDSLPYEQYF,TGCGCCAGCAGTATGGACAGCTTACCCTACGAGCAGTACTTC
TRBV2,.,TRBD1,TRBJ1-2,CASRPWTGPINYGYTF,TGTGCCAGCAGGCCTTGGACAGGGCCTATTAACTATGGCTACACCTTC
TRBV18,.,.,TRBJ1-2,CASSPPSVNLNYGYTF,TGTGCCAGCTCACCACCGTCGGTAAACCTTAACTATGGCTACACCTTC
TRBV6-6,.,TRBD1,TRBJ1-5,CASSPGGGQRNQPQHF,TGTGCCAGCAGTCCAGGGGGGGGGCAAAGAAATCAGCCCCAGCATTTT
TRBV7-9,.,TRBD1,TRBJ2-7,CASSDTGTGSYEQYF,TGTGCCAGCAGCGACACCGGGACAGGCTCCTACGAGCAGTACTTC
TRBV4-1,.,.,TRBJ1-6,CASSPVAQSGGGGDNSPLHF,TGCGCCAGCAGCCCTGTCGCACAGTCGGGCGGAGGAGGAGATAATTCACCCCTCCACTTT
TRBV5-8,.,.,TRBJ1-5,CASSVRVSNGAQHF,TGTGCCAGCAGCGTCCGGGTCTCAAATGGGGCCCAGCATTTT
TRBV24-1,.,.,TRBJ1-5,CATSARGGSNQPQHF,TGTGCCACCAGTGCTCGGGGCGGAAGCAATCAGCCCCAGCATTTT
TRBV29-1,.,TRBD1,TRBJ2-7,CSVNRVGQGALEQYF,TGCAGCGTCAACCGTGTGGGACAGGGGGCACTTGAGCAGTACTTC